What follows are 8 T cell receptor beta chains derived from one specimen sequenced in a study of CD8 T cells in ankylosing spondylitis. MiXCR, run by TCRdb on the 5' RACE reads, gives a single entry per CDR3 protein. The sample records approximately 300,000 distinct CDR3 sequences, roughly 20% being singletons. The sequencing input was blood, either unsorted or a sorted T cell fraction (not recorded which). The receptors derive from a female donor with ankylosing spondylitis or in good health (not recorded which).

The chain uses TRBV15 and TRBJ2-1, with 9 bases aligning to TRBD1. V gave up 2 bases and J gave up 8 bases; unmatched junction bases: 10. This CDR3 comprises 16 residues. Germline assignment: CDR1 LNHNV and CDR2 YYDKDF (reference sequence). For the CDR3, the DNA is TGTGCCACCAGCAGAACTAGACAGGGGGGTATCGATGAGCAGTTCTTC. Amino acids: CATSRTRQGGIDEQFF.

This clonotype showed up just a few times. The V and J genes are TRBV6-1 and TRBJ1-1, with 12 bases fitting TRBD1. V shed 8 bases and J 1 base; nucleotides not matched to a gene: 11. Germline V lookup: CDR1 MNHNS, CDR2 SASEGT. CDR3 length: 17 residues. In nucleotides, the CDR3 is TGTGCCAGCCTTACCCGGGACAGGGGGCTTAGGAACACTGAAGCTTTCTTT. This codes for CASLTRDRGLRNTEAFF.

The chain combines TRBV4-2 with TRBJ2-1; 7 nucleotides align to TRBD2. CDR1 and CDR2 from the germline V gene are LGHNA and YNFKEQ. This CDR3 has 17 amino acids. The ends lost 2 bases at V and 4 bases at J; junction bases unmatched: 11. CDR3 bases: TGTGCCAGCAGCCAATCAGTAGCGGGCCCTACTTACAATGAGCAGTTCTTC. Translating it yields CASSQSVAGPTYNEQFF.

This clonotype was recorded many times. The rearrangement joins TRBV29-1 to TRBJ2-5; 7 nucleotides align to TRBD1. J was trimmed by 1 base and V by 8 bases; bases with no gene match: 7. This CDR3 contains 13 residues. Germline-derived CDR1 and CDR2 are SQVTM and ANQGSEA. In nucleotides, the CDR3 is TGCAGCCCAATGGGACAGCTCCAAGAGACCCAGTACTTC. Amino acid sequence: CSPMGQLQETQYF.

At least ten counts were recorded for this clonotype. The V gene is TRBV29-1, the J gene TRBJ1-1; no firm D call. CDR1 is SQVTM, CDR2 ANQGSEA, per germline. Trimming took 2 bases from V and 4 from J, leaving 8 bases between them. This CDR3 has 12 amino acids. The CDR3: CSVETSVTEAFF. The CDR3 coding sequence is TGCAGCGTTGAAACCTCCGTCACTGAAGCTTTCTTT.

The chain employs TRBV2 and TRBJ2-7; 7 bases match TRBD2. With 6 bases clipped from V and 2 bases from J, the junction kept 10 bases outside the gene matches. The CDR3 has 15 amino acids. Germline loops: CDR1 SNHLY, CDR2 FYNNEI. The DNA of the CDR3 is TGTGCCAGCAGACCTGAGTCTAGCGGAGCCTACGAGCAGTACTTC. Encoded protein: CASRPESSGAYEQYF.

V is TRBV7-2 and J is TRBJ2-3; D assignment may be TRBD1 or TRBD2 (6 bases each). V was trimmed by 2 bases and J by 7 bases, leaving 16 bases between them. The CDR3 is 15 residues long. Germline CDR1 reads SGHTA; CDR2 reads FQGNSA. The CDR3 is CASSLTGANLYTQYF. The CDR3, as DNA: TGTGCCAGCAGCTTAACGGGGGCGAACCTCTATACGCAGTATTTT. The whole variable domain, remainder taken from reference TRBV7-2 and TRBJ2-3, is GAGVSQSPSNKVTEKGKDVELRCDPISGHTALYWYRQSLGQGLEFLIYFQGNSAPDKSGLPSDRFSAERTGGSVSTLTIQRTQQEDSAVYLCASSLTGANLYTQYFGPGTRLTVL.

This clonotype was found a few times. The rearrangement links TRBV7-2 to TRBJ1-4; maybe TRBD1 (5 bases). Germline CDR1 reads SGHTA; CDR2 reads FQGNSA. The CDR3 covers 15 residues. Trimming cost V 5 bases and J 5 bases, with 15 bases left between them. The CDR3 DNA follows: TGTGCCAGCAGCCGGGGCGGGAGTCCGAATGAAAAACTGTTTTTT. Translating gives CASSRGGSPNEKLFF.